The T cell receptor beta chain described here comes from a study of CXCR3-negative and CXCR3-positive naive CD8 T cells. The CDR3 has 11 amino acids. Researchers prepared the TRB cDNA libraries using 5' RACE with UMI labels. TCRdb processed the 5' RACE reads again and assigns one entry to each CDR3 protein, with no DNA. This listing includes about 130,000 distinct CDR3 sequences. Sequenced material: naive CXCR3- CD8+ T cells from blood. Regarding subset: CD45RO-CCR7+CD27+CD95- naive CD8+ T cells lacking CXCR3 (TNR3-). The TCR sequence derives from a human donor in good health. Some clones in this sample may be carry-over from other donors' samples. V gene TRBV12-3 or TRBV12-4 combines with J gene TRBJ2-1. The CDR3: CASSFGNEQFF.